One and the same sample provided the 2 T cell receptor beta chains below, sequenced in a study of T cell repertoires in cytomegalovirus infection. What these receptors recognize is not known. TCRdb re-analysed the reads in MiXCR, keeping a single row per CDR3 protein. The table includes about 770,000 distinct CDR3 sequences, just under 30% detected once. Source: cultured CD8+ T cells from PBMCs, taken from culture after CMV antigen stimulation. The receptor set was obtained from a human donor in good health (CMV status not recorded). Some clones in this sample may be carry-over from other donors' samples.

To note about this clonotype: A junction end diverges from the germline sequence, so it may reflect a read error. The V gene is TRBV9, the J gene TRBJ2-7; D gene uncertain. This CDR3 is 14 amino acids long. In germline, CDR1 is SGDLS, CDR2 YYNGEE. This CDR3 is CASSVGLGSNEQYF. CDR3 coding DNA: TGTGCCAGCAGCGTAGGGCTAGGCTCCAACGAGCAGTACTTC.

The chain uses TRBV7-9 and TRBJ2-3; perhaps D is TRBD1 or TRBD2 (5 bases each). Germline V CDR1 and CDR2: SEHNR, FQNEAQ (reference sequence). V was clipped by 6 bases and J by 6 bases, with 22 bases between them. This CDR3 has 16 amino acids. This CDR3 is CASRRGGSPIVDTQYF. CDR3 DNA sequence: TGTGCCAGCAGGAGGGGTGGGAGTCCCATCGTGGATACGCAGTATTTT.